This T cell receptor (beta chain) was found in a study of synovial regulatory T cells in juvenile arthritis. Patients were aged median approximately 11 years with disease lasting median about 7 years. Repertoires were generated with immunoSEQ multiplex PCR, while TCRdb's copy carries only in-frame clones and drops some. With about 10,000 clones in the sample, the ten largest clones hold approximately 0.71%. Germline V gives CDR1 SGHTA, CDR2 FQGNSA. There are 14 residues in the CDR3. DNA is not on record. Sequencing was carried out using Treg cells from blood. The subset denotes: remaining (HLA-DR-negative) circulating blood Treg cells. The J gene is TRBJ1-1, the V gene TRBV7-2; TCRdb's assignment of TRBD1 cannot be checked, as there is no DNA. This TCR came from a donor aged 2-30 years with juvenile idiopathic arthritis. This CDR3 is CASRGTAQNTEAFF.